The present T cell receptor beta chain was sequenced within a study of a mutant IDH1 vaccine in newly diagnosed glioma. As to this clone: Its antigen remains unknown.

Clones were read by immunoSEQ multiplex PCR, and TCRdb kept only the in-frame ones, dropping some. The sample lists tens of thousands of clones, roughly four fifths occurring once. CDR1 is SGHAT and CDR2 is FQNNGV in the germline V gene. Trimming took off 1 base at V and 4 bases at J, with 10 bases between the two ends. The CDR3 consists of 14 residues. Time point here: week 35, safety follow-up. Alongside topical imiquimod, each dose of vaccine comprised 300 ug of mutant IDH1 20-mer peptide. This sequence originates from a man in his forties with glioma. The sequences come from PBMCs, collected from a glioma patient whose treatment included an IDH1 peptide vaccine. V usage is TRBV11-2 and J usage is TRBJ1-2; no reliable D call. CDR3 DNA sequence: TGTGCCAGCAGCTTAGGCAGCTCCTTCTATGGCTACACCTTC. It translates to CASSLGSSFYGYTF.